This T cell receptor beta chain was obtained from a study of cytomegalovirus exposure and HLA in healthy donors. The PCR ran on 60 Vbeta and 13 Jbeta primers. The assay was immunoSEQ multiplex PCR, and TCRdb's table has in-frame clones only and misses some. The table includes over 60,000 clones, 75% detected once. Trimming removed 2 bases at V and 4 bases at J, with 11 bases between. Germline V gene sequence: CDR1 SNHLY, CDR2 FYNNEI. The CDR3 consists of 14 residues. The study, taken as a whole, reports: Analyses of presence and absence presupposed an approximately uniform sequencing depth across donors. A list of about 180 TCR beta chains associated with cytomegalovirus was given.

In this sample, this clone turned up a few times. What it binds is unknown. Material for sequencing was PBMCs. The source of this sequence is a man in his 70s in good health and CMV-seronegative. This chain uses TRBV2 with TRBJ1-1; unclear D gene. The CDR3 DNA follows: TGTGCCAGCAGTGAAATTACAGTAGGCACTGAAGCTTTCTTT. Translated, it gives CASSEITVGTEAFF.